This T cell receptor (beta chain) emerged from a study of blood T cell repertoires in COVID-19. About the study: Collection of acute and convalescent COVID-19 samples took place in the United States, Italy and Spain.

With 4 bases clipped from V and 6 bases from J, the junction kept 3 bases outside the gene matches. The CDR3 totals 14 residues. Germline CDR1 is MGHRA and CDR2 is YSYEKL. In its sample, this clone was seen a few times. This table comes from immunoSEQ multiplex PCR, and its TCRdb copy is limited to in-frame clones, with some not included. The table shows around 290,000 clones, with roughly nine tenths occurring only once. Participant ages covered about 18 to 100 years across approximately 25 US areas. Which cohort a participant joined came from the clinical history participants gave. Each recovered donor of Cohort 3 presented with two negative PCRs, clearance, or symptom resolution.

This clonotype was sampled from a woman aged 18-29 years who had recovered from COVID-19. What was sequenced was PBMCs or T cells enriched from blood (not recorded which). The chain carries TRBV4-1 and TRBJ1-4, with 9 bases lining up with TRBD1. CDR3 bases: TGCGCCAGCAGCCCGGGACAGGGACATGAAAAACTGTTTTTT. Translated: CASSPGQGHEKLFF.